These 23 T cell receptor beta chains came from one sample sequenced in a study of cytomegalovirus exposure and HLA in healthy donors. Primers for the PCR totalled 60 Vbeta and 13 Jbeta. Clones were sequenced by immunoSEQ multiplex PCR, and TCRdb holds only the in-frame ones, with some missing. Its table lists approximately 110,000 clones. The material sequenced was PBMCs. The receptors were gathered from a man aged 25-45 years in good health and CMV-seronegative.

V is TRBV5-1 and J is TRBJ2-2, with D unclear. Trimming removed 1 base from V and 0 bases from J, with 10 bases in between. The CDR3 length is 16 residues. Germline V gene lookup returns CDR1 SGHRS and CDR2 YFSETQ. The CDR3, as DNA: TGCGCCAGCAGCTTGAGAAGAGGATCGAACACCGGGGAGCTGTTTTTT. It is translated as CASSLRRGSNTGELFF.

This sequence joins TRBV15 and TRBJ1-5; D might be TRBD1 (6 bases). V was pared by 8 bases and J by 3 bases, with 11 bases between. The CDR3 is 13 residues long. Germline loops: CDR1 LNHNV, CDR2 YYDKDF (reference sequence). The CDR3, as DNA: TGTGCCACCCAACAGGGTCCCAATCAGCCCCAGCATTTT. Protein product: CATQQGPNQPQHF.

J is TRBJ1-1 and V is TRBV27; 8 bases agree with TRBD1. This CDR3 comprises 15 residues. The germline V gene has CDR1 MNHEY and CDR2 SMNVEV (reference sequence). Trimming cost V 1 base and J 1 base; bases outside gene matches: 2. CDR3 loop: CASSLFTGGNTEAFF. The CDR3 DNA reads TGTGCCAGCAGTTTATTTACAGGGGGGAACACTGAAGCTTTCTTT.

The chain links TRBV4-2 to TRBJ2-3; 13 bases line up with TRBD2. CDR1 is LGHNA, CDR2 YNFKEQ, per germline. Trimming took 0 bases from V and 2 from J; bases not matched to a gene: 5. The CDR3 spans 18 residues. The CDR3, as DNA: TGTGCCAGCAGCCAAGAACTAGCGGGAGGGCCCTACACAGATACGCAGTATTTT. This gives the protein CASSQELAGGPYTDTQYF.

CDR3: CASSPSADFTEAFF. The CDR3 DNA reads as TGTGCCAGCTCACCATCCGCGGACTTCACTGAAGCTTTCTTT. The chain is built from TRBV18 and TRBJ1-1; D remains ambiguous. Trimming cost V 2 bases and J 4 bases, with 11 bases left between them. This CDR3 comprises 14 residues. Germline V gene data show CDR1 as KGHSH and CDR2 as LQKENI. The variable domain in full, completed from reference TRBV18 and TRBJ1-1, reads NAGVMQNPRHLVRRRGQEARLRCSPMKGHSHVYWYRQLPEEGLKFMVYLQKENIIDESGMPKERFSAEFPKEGPSILRIQQVVRGDSAAYFCASSPSADFTEAFFGQGTRLTVV.

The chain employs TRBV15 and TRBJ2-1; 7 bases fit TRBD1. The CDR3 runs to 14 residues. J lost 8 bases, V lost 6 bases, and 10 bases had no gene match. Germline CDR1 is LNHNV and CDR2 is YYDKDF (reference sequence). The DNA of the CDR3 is TGTGCCACCAGTACTGACAGGGATTACGATGAGCAGTTCTTC. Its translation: CATSTDRDYDEQFF.

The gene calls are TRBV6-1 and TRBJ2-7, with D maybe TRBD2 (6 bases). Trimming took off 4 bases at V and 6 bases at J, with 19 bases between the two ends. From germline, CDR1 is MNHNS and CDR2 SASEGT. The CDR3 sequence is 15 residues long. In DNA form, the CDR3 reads TGTGCCAGCAGTGCCGGCCAGGGAGGACAAGGCGAGCAGTACTTC. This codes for CASSAGQGGQGEQYF.

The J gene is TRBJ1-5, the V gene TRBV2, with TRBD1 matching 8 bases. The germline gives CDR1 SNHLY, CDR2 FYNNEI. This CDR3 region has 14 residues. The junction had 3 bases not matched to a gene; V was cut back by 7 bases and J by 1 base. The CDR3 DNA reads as TGTGCCAGCAACAGACAGGGGAGCAATCAGCCCCAGCATTTT. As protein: CASNRQGSNQPQHF.

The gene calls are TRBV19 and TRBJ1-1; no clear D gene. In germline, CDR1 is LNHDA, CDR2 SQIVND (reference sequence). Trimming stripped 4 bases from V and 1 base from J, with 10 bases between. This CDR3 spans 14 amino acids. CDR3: CASSKSRQNTEAFF. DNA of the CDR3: TGTGCCAGTAGTAAGTCTAGGCAGAACACTGAAGCTTTCTTT.

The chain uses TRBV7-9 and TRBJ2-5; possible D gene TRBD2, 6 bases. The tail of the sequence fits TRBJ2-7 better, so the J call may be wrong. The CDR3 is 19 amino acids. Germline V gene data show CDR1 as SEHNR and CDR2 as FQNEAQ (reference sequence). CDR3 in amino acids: CASSLRARVEAGISYEQYF. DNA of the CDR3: TGTGCCAGCAGCTTAAGAGCCCGGGTGGAGGCGGGAATCTCCTACGAGCAGTACTTC.

The CDR3 reads CASSSTTGVYSGNTIYF. For the CDR3, the DNA is TGCGCCAGCAGCTCCACAACAGGGGTCTACTCTGGAAACACCATATATTTT. V is TRBV5-1 and J is TRBJ1-3; 7 nucleotides align to TRBD1. The CDR3 contains 17 residues. Germline V lookup: CDR1 SGHRS, CDR2 YFSETQ. The V and J ends lost 3 bases and 0 bases, in that order; junction bases with no gene match: 9.

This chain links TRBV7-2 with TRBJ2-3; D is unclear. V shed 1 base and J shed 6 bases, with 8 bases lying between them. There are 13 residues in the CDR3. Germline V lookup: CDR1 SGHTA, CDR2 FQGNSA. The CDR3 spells CASSLDSIDTQYF. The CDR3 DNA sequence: TGTGCCAGCAGCTTAGACAGTATCGATACGCAGTATTTT.

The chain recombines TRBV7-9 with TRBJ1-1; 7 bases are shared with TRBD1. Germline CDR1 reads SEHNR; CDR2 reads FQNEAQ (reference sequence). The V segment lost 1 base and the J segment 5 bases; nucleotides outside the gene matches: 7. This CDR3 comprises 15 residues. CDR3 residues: CASSLVSGGRTEAFF. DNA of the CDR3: TGTGCCAGCAGCTTAGTGTCAGGGGGTCGGACTGAAGCTTTCTTT.

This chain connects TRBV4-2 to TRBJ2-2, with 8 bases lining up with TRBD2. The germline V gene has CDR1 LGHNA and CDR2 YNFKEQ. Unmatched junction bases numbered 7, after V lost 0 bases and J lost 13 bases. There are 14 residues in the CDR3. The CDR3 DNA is TGTGCCAGCAGCCAAGATCGGCTAGCGGGTGGGCTGTTTTTT. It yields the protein CASSQDRLAGGLFF.

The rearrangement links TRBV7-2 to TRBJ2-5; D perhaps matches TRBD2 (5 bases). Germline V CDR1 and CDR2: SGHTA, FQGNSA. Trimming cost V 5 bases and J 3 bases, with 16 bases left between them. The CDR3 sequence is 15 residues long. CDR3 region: CASSRGWGSEETQYF. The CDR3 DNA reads TGTGCCAGCAGCCGAGGGTGGGGATCAGAAGAGACCCAGTACTTC.

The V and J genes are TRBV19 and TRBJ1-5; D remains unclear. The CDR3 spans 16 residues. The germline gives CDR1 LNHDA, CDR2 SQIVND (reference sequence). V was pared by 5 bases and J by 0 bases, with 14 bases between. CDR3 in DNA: TGTGCCAGTAGTTCCCAGTCGATCCTTAGCAATCAGCCCCAGCATTTT. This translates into CASSSQSILSNQPQHF.

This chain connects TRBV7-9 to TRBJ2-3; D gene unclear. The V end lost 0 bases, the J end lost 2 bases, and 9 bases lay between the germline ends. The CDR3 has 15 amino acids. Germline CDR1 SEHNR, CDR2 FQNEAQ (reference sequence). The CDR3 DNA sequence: TGTGCCAGCAGCTTAGCAGTCGCGAACACAGATACGCAGTATTTT. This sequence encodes CASSLAVANTDTQYF.

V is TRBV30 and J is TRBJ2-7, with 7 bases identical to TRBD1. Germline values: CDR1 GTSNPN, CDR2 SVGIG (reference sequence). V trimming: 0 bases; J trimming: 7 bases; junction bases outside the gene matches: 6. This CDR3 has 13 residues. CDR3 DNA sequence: TGTGCCTGGAGTGTAGGGGGCACAGGGGAGCAGTACTTC. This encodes CAWSVGGTGEQYF.

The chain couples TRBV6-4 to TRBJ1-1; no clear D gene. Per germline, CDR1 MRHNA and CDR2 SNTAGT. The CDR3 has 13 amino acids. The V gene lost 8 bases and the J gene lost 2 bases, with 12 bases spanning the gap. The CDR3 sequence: CASSKEFNTEAFF. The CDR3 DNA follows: TGTGCCAGCTCGAAAGAGTTTAACACTGAAGCTTTCTTT.

DNA of the CDR3: TGTGCCAGCAGTGGCAGGACAGGTCCGACCTACGAGCAGTACTTC. Its protein product is CASSGRTGPTYEQYF. This chain joins TRBV6-5 and TRBJ2-7; 7 bases are shared with TRBD1. V lost 5 bases to trimming and J lost 2 bases; unmatched junction nucleotides: 9. Germline V gene lookup returns CDR1 MNHEY and CDR2 SVGAGI. This CDR3 has 15 amino acids.

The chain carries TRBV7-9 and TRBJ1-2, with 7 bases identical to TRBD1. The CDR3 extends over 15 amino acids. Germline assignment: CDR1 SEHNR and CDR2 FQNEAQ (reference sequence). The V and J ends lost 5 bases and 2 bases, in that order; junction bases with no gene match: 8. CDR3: CASSRVGTVNYGYTF. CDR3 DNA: TGTGCCAGCAGCCGAGTGGGGACAGTCAACTATGGCTACACCTTC.

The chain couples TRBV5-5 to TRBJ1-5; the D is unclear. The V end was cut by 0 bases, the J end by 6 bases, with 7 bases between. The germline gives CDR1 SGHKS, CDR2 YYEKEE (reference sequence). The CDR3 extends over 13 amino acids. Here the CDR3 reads CASSLGSFQPQHF. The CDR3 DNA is TGTGCCAGCAGCTTGGGTTCCTTTCAGCCCCAGCATTTT.

The CDR3 loop is CASSSGTGGLDEQYF. Here the CDR3 DNA reads TGTGCCAGCAGCTCCGGGACAGGGGGTCTCGACGAGCAGTACTTC. This rearrangement joins TRBV7-9 to TRBJ2-7, with 11 bases matching TRBD1. V dropped 4 bases and J dropped 5; count of bases not matched to a gene: 7. The germline V gene has CDR1 SEHNR and CDR2 FQNEAQ (reference sequence). There are 15 residues in the CDR3.